This TCR beta chain derives from a study of blood T cell repertoires in COVID-19. TCRdb's table, derived via immunoSEQ multiplex PCR, lists solely in-frame clones and lacks some. The sample has about 200,000 clones, about 83% seen once. Trimming cost V 4 bases and J 0 bases, with 12 bases left between them. CDR1 is SGHTA and CDR2 is FQGTGA in the germline V gene. This CDR3 has 16 residues. Recruits, aged roughly 18 to 100 years, lived in 20 to 30 US areas. The chain has TRBV7-3 and TRBJ2-2, with D hard to call. This clonotype was obtained from a woman in her twenties or thirties who had been exposed to COVID-19. The specimen sequenced was PBMCs or T cells enriched from blood (not recorded which). The CDR3, as DNA: TGTGCCAGCAGCTCGGCGCATCTAGCGAACACCGGGGAGCTGTTTTTT. It codes for CASSSAHLANTGELFF.